What follows describes a single T cell receptor (beta chain). The data originate from a study of control samples from healthy donors and cancer patients. Germline values: CDR1 MNHEY, CDR2 SVGAGI. The V segment lost 5 bases and the J segment 2 bases; nucleotides outside the gene matches: 5. The CDR3 spans 15 residues. Sequencing used immunoSEQ multiplex PCR; TCRdb keeps in-frame clones, though not all of them. Of around 150,000 clones listed, about 90% are singletons. Sequencing used blood. The clonotype originates from a man in his thirties or forties in good health. V usage is TRBV6-5 and J usage is TRBJ1-3, with 8 bases lining up with TRBD1. The DNA of the CDR3 is TGTGCCAGCAGTAGGACAGGGAAGCCTGGAAACACCATATATTTT. Residues: CASSRTGKPGNTIYF.